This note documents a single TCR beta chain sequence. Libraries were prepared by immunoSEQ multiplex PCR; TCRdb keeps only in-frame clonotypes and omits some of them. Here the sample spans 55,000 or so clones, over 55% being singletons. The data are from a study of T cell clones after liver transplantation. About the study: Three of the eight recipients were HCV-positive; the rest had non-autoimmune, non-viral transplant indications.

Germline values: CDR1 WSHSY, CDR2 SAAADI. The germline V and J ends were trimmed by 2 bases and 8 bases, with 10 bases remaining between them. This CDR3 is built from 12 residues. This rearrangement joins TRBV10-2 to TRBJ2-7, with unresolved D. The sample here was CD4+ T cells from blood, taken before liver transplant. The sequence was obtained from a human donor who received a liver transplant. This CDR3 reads CASSEGRVKQYF. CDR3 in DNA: TGCGCCAGCAGTGAGGGCCGGGTGAAGCAGTACTTC.